The clone carrying this T cell receptor (beta chain) was counted between two and nine times. Antigen: not known. Germline V gene data show CDR1 as WSHSY and CDR2 as SAAADI. This CDR3 has 13 residues. V was shortened by 6 bases and J by 0 bases, with 8 bases between the two germline ends. The sample comes from a study of shared clonotypes between healthy human individuals. Background on the study: CD8 memory received one plate per donor, CD8 naive two, CD4 memory three and CD4 naive three.

The repertoire was sequenced with immunoSEQ multiplex PCR; TCRdb's copy has only in-frame clones and lacks some. The sample includes 950,000 to 1,100,000 clones, about 74% of them seen just once. Regarding the study as a whole: All-four-donor shared clonotypes had higher generation probabilities than non-shared clonotypes did.

The sequenced material came from memory CD4+ T cells sorted from blood. Subset described: CD45RA-negative fraction. The chain employs TRBV10-2 and TRBJ1-1; tentatively, D is TRBD1 (6 bases). The source is a man aged 18 to 29 in good health. CDR3 in DNA: TGCGCCAGCAGCAGGGGTATGAACACTGAAGCTTTCTTT. Its protein is CASSRGMNTEAFF.